The 14 T cell receptor beta chains given below trace back to one sample, sequenced in a study of neoadjuvant anti-PD-1 for oral cavity cancer. This table comes from immunoSEQ multiplex PCR, and its TCRdb copy is limited to in-frame clones, with some not included. The profile shows approximately 15,000 clones, about 64% of them singletons. The sequencing here drew on PBMCs, taken before nivolumab (anti-PD-1) treatment. The receptors shown here come from a person aged 35-79 years with oral cavity squamous cell carcinoma.

The table lists this clone with a few counts. This sequence joins TRBV4-1 and TRBJ1-6; D is uncertain. Germline V gives CDR1 MGHRA, CDR2 YSYEKL. The CDR3 has 17 amino acids. The ends were cut back, 0 bases at V and 0 bases at J, with 9 bases in the middle. The CDR3 reads CASSQDPQSSYNSPLHF. DNA of the CDR3: TGCGCCAGCAGCCAAGATCCCCAGAGCTCCTATAATTCACCCCTCCACTTT.

V usage is TRBV10-3 and J usage is TRBJ2-1, with TRBD2 matching over 13 bases. V shed 3 bases and J 6 bases; nucleotides not matched to a gene: 5. The CDR3 is 16 amino acids. Germline CDR1 and CDR2: ENHRY and SYGVKD. The CDR3 DNA reads as TGTGCCATCAGTGACAAACTAGCGGGAGGGGCCAATGAGCAGTTCTTC. Protein: CAISDKLAGGANEQFF.

The chain uses TRBV7-9 and TRBJ1-4; TRBD1 might be the D (5 bases). From germline, CDR1 is SEHNR and CDR2 FQNEAQ (reference sequence). Trimming removed 6 bases from V and 6 bases from J, with 26 bases in between. This CDR3 comprises 18 residues. The CDR3 sequence is CASRPLKGSRGYDEKLFF. DNA of the CDR3: TGTGCCAGCAGGCCCCTCAAGGGGAGTAGGGGATATGATGAAAAACTGTTTTTT.

The V call is TRBV7-8, the J call TRBJ1-2; D is unresolved. The CDR3 sequence is 13 residues long. Trimming left V 6 bases short and J 3 bases short, with 11 bases between. Germline V lookup: CDR1 SGHVS, CDR2 FQNEAQ. CDR3 sequence reads: CASRPAGDYGYTF. CDR3 DNA: TGTGCCAGCAGACCAGCCGGGGACTATGGCTACACCTTC.

This clone has only one observation. This chain uses TRBV29-1 with TRBJ1-1, with a tentative D call TRBD1 (6 bases). The CDR3 consists of 13 residues. Trimming pared 7 bases from V and 7 bases from J, leaving 19 bases between. The germline V gene encodes CDR1 SQVTM and CDR2 ANQGSEA. CDR3 sequence: CSADSTGKNEAFF. The CDR3 coding sequence is TGCAGCGCCGACTCGACAGGAAAAAATGAAGCTTTCTTT.

This clone came up a few times. This chain uses TRBV6-1 with TRBJ2-3; TRBD2 aligns across 14 bases. Unmatched junction bases numbered 3, after V lost 8 bases and J lost 5 bases. This CDR3 is 14 amino acids long. Germline loops: CDR1 MNHNS, CDR2 SASEGT. The CDR3 loop is CASGTSGRGDTQYF. The CDR3 DNA reads as TGTGCCAGCGGGACTAGCGGGAGAGGAGATACGCAGTATTTT.

The rearrangement joins TRBV7-2 to TRBJ1-2; a possible D gene is TRBD1 (6 bases). V was shortened by 2 bases and J by 4 bases, with 17 bases between the two germline ends. This CDR3 has 16 residues. Germline V lookup: CDR1 SGHTA, CDR2 FQGNSA. CDR3: CASSLWDTVVPYGYTF. The CDR3 DNA sequence: TGTGCCAGCAGCTTATGGGACACCGTCGTCCCCTATGGCTACACCTTC.

J is TRBJ2-2 and V is TRBV6-1, with a tentative D call TRBD2 (5 bases). V lost 6 bases, J lost 4 bases, and 15 bases lay in between. This CDR3 contains 15 residues. The V gene's germline CDR1 is MNHNS and CDR2 SASEGT. The CDR3 protein is CASSLTSSGTGELFF. DNA of the CDR3: TGTGCCAGCAGCCTTACTAGTTCGGGCACCGGGGAGCTGTTTTTT.

This clone came up a few times. This chain uses TRBV5-8 with TRBJ1-5; D is perhaps TRBD1 (5 bases). Deletions cut 4 bases from V and 0 bases from J, with 8 bases between. The CDR3 runs 14 residues. Germline values: CDR1 SGHTS, CDR2 YDEGEE. The chain's CDR3 is CASSHDSSNQPQHF. In DNA form, the CDR3 reads TGTGCCAGCAGCCACGACAGTAGCAATCAGCCCCAGCATTTT.

The chain has TRBV9 and TRBJ2-5; the D gene is possibly TRBD2 (6 bases). The CDR3 runs to 15 residues. Germline CDR1 SGDLS, CDR2 YYNGEE. V lost 4 bases and J 5 bases, leaving 18 bases between the germline ends. The CDR3 here is CASSTPGAGFETQYF. The CDR3 DNA reads TGTGCCAGCAGCACTCCGGGAGCCGGCTTCGAGACCCAGTACTTC.

The gene calls are TRBV27 and TRBJ2-7, with no clear D. Between the trimmed V and J ends, which lost 2 bases and 3 bases, there was a span of 8 bases. Germline CDR1 and CDR2: MNHEY and SMNVEV (reference sequence). The CDR3 contains 13 residues. The DNA for the CDR3 is TGTGCCAGCAGTTTACAGGTATTCTACGAGCAGTACTTC. It is translated as CASSLQVFYEQYF.

The sample holds a few counts of this clone. The rearrangement joins TRBV14 to TRBJ2-3, with a possible D match to TRBD2 (5 bases). Trimming shortened V by 3 bases and J by 0 bases, and 10 bases separated the two germline ends. The CDR3 runs to 15 residues. The V gene's germline CDR1 is SGHDN and CDR2 FVKESK. The CDR3 sequence is CASSQDLVSTDTQYF. CDR3 nucleotide sequence: TGTGCCAGCAGCCAGGACTTGGTGAGCACAGATACGCAGTATTTT. Complete variable domain (other parts from reference TRBV14 and TRBJ2-3): EAGVTQFPSHSVIEKGQTVTLRCDPISGHDNLYWYRRVMGKEIKFLLHFVKESKQDESGMPNNRFLAERTGGTYSTLKVQPAELEDSGVYFCASSQDLVSTDTQYFGPGTRLTVL.

The J gene is TRBJ2-1, the V gene TRBV2, with 7 bases matching TRBD1. V shed 5 bases and J 9 bases; nucleotides not matched to a gene: 4. The CDR3 has 12 residues. CDR1 and CDR2 from the germline V gene are SNHLY and FYNNEI. The CDR3 region is CASSPDRIEQFF. In DNA, the CDR3 is TGTGCCAGCAGTCCGGACAGGATTGAGCAGTTCTTC.

The chain employs TRBV2 and TRBJ2-2, with D perhaps TRBD1 (5 bases). From germline, CDR1 is SNHLY and CDR2 FYNNEI. The CDR3 runs 15 residues. Deletions cut 5 bases from V and 0 bases from J, with 10 bases between. Here the CDR3 DNA reads TGTGCCAGCAGTCCGACAGAAGCGAACACCGGGGAGCTGTTTTTT. It translates to CASSPTEANTGELFF.